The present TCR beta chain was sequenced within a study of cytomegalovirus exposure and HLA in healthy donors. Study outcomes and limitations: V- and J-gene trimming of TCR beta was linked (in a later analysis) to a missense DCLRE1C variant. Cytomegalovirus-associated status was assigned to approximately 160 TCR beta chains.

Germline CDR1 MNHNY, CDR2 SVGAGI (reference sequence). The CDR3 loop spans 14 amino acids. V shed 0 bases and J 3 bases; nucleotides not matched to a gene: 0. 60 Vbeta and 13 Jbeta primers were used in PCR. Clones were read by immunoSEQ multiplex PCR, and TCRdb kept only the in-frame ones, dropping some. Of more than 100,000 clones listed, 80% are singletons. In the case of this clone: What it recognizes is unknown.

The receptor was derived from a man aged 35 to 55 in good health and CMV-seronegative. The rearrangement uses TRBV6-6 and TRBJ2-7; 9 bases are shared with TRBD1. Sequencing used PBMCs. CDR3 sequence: CASSYSGQGYEQYF. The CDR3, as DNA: TGTGCCAGCAGTTACTCGGGACAGGGCTACGAGCAGTACTTC.